A selection of T cell receptor beta chains follows, all from one sample in a study of blood T cell repertoires in COVID-19. TCRdb keeps only in-frame clones here, not all; method: immunoSEQ multiplex PCR. This table has approximately 290,000 clones, 80% to 90% appearing once. The sequenced material came from peripheral blood. These receptors came from a man aged 25-45 years with acute or convalescent COVID-19. Each CDR3 is given with its conserved first and last residue. A D gene is named only where the DNA matches it firmly. Size is stated for part of the rows, as once, few or many counts, or as a class when the clone is expanded.

TRBV28	-	TRBJ1-5	-	TGTGCCAGCAGCGACAGGCTCTATCAGCCCCAGCATTTT	CASSDRLYQPQHF
TRBV4-2	-	TRBJ2-7	-	TGTGCCAGCAGCCAAGATCAGAGACAGAGTTACGAGCAGTACTTC	CASSQDQRQSYEQYF
TRBV7-2	once	TRBJ2-7	-	TGTGCCAGCAGCCTCTGGAGTAGCGGCTCCTACGAGCAGTACTTC	CASSLWSSGSYEQYF
TRBV7-2	-	TRBJ2-7	-	TGTGCCAGCAGCTTATTTCCTAGCTTGGACGAGCAGTACTTC	CASSLFPSLDEQYF
TRBV3-1/TRBV3-2	-	TRBJ1-2	-	TGTGCCAGCAGCTCACGAGACGGAGCCCCTATTGGCTACACCTTC	CASSSRDGAPIGYTF
TRBV12-2	-	TRBJ2-5	-	TGTGCAAGTCGCTTAGCTACCTGCGGGGTCGGAGAGACCCAGTACTTC	CASRLATCGVGETQYF
TRBV19	-	TRBJ2-3	TRBD2	TGTGCCAGTAGTATTAAACTAGCGGAGAGCACAGATACGCAGTATTTT	CASSIKLAESTDTQYF
TRBV11-3	-	TRBJ1-1	-	TGTGCCAGCAGCTTAGCGGGAGGCACTGAAGCTTTCTTT	CASSLAGGTEAFF
TRBV5-6	-	TRBJ2-7	-	TGTGCCAGCAGCTTGGGTTGGGGGGCCTACGAGCAGTACTTC	CASSLGWGAYEQYF
TRBV5-6	-	TRBJ2-4	TRBD2	TGTGCCAGCAGCCCCGGGGGGGGCGGGTTAGGGCAGTACTTC	CASSPGGGGLGQYF
TRBV28	-	TRBJ1-2	TRBD1	TGTGCCAGCAGTTTTTGGGACAGGGGAAATAACTATGGCTACACCTTC	CASSFWDRGNNYGYTF
TRBV7-3	-	TRBJ1-1	TRBD1	TGTGCCAGCAGCTTGGACAGGGTGAACACTGAAGCTTTCTTT	CASSLDRVNTEAFF
TRBV4-1	once	TRBJ1-2	-	TGCGCCAGCAGCCAAAGATACACAAAAAAGCGGGCCGACTATGGCTACACCTTC	CASSQRYTKKRADYGYTF
TRBV7-9	-	TRBJ1-2	-	TGTGCCAGCAGCTCAGGTCATTCTGAATTGGGTGGCTACACCTTC	CASSSGHSELGGYTF
TRBV4-2	-	TRBJ1-5	-	TGTGCCAGCAGCCAAGAAGCTGGGCAGCCCAATCAGCCCCAGCATTTT	CASSQEAGQPNQPQHF
TRBV2	-	TRBJ2-5	TRBD2	TGTGCCAGCAGAACTAGCGGGAGTGTTCGGGAGACCCAGTACTTC	CASRTSGSVRETQYF
TRBV28	-	TRBJ1-2	TRBD1	TGTGCCAGCAGCGTGGGGGGGACAGGATATTATGGCTACACCTTC	CASSVGGTGYYGYTF
TRBV28	-	TRBJ1-1	-	TGTGCCAGCACTCCATGGGGACTTTACACTGAAGCTTTCTTT	CASTPWGLYTEAFF
TRBV14	-	TRBJ2-1	-	TGTGCCAGCAGCGCCCCGGGGGACCCCTCCTACAATGAGCAGTTCTTC	CASSAPGDPSYNEQFF
TRBV4-1	-	TRBJ1-6	TRBD1	TGCGCCAGCAGCCAACCCCCCGTCGGGACAGGGGGATTTACCCTCCACTTT	CASSQPPVGTGGFTLHF
TRBV27	-	TRBJ2-5	-	TGTGCCAGCAGTTTTAGGCTAGAGTACCAAGAGACCCAGTACTTC	CASSFRLEYQETQYF
TRBV2	-	TRBJ1-3	TRBD1	TGTGCCAGCACCGGGGACAGGTCAAACTCTGGAAACACCATATATTTT	CASTGDRSNSGNTIYF
TRBV7-9	few	TRBJ1-6	TRBD1	TGTGCCAGCAGTCCCGGGGACAGAATCTTCTATAATTCACCCCTCCACTTT	CASSPGDRIFYNSPLHF
TRBV2	once	TRBJ1-2	TRBD1	TGTGCCAGCAGTGATGGGACAGGCGTTTCGCGTGGCTACACCTTC	CASSDGTGVSRGYTF
TRBV28	-	TRBJ1-2	-	TGTGCCAGCAGCCAGGATTTATTAGGCTACACCTTC	CASSQDLLGYTF
TRBV5-1	once	TRBJ1-1	TRBD1	TGCGCCAGCAGCTTGGGTCCTACAGGGGGCGCGGACACTGAAGCTTTCTTT	CASSLGPTGGADTEAFF
TRBV12-5	-	TRBJ1-1	-	TGTGCTAGTGGTTCCGCTAAAACCCCAGGGAACACTGAAGCTTTCTTT	CASGSAKTPGNTEAFF
TRBV27	-	TRBJ1-5	-	TGTGCCAGCAGTTTAATGGGCCAGCCCCAGCATTTT	CASSLMGQPQHF
TRBV11-2	-	TRBJ1-2	TRBD1	TGTGCCAGCAGACGGGACAGGGTCGTTACTAACTATGGCTACACCTTC	CASRRDRVVTNYGYTF
TRBV5-6	-	TRBJ2-6	-	TGTGCCAGCAGCTTGGGGCTACTAAGGGGCTCTGGGGCCAACGTCCTGACTTTC	CASSLGLLRGSGANVLTF
TRBV19	-	TRBJ1-1	-	TGTGCCAGTAGAGTGGGCAATACGAACACTGAAGCTTTCTTT	CASRVGNTNTEAFF
TRBV5-6	-	TRBJ1-5	-	TGTGCCAGCAGCTCCTCTGACAGGCCGGGAAGTCAGCCCCAGCATTTT	CASSSSDRPGSQPQHF
TRBV3-1/TRBV3-2	-	TRBJ1-2	TRBD1	TGTGCCAGCAGCCGAGGGGGACAGCTTAACTATGGCTACACCTTC	CASSRGGQLNYGYTF
TRBV11-2	-	TRBJ1-5	TRBD1	TGTGCCAGCAGCTTAAGGGGGCAGAGCAATCAGCCCCAGCATTTT	CASSLRGQSNQPQHF
TRBV5-1	-	TRBJ2-5	TRBD1	TGCGCCAGCAGGGGACAGCCACAAGAGACCCAGTACTTC	CASRGQPQETQYF
TRBV5-1	-	TRBJ1-1	-	TGCGCCACCCGTGGGCAGAGGGACACTGAAGCTTTCTTT	CATRGQRDTEAFF
TRBV19	-	TRBJ2-3	TRBD2	TGTGCCACCTCCGGGACTAGGGGGGGTACGCAGTATTTT	CATSGTRGGTQYF
TRBV5-1	-	TRBJ1-1	TRBD1	TGCGCCAGCAGCCCAGGGGGTGGAATTATGAACACTGAAGCTTTCTTT	CASSPGGGIMNTEAFF
TRBV6-5	-	TRBJ1-2	-	-	CASSSSTANYGYTF
TRBV7-9	-	TRBJ1-1	-	TGTGCCAGCAGCTCCCTTGGGTTGGGCCCTCGGAACACTGAAGCTTTCTTT	CASSSLGLGPRNTEAFF
TRBV7-2	-	TRBJ1-2	-	TGTGCCAGCAGCTTTTTTGCGGTGGATCAAGGCTACACCTTC	CASSFFAVDQGYTF
TRBV5-4	-	TRBJ1-5	TRBD1	TGTGCCAGCAGCGTGGACAGGAATCAGCCCCAGCATTTT	CASSVDRNQPQHF
TRBV19	-	TRBJ2-5	-	TGTGCCAGTAGTTCGAGGACTTTGCCTCAAGAGACCCAGTACTTC	CASSSRTLPQETQYF
TRBV5-1	-	TRBJ2-7	TRBD2	TGCGCCAGCAGCTCATCCCCACTAGCGGGAGTGGGCGAGCAGTACTTC	CASSSSPLAGVGEQYF
TRBV19	-	TRBJ2-7	-	TGTGCCAGTAGTATGGAGGGTAAGGAGCAGTACTTC	CASSMEGKEQYF
TRBV9	-	TRBJ2-7	-	TGTGCCAGCAGTAGAGCCACAGAGATTCTTTCCTACGAGCAGTACTTC	CASSRATEILSYEQYF
TRBV10-1	-	TRBJ2-2	-	TGCGCCAGCAGTGAGTTAGTTAGTGGAGGGACGGCCGGGGAGCTGTTTTTT	CASSELVSGGTAGELFF
TRBV30	-	TRBJ1-6	-	TGTGCCTGGAGGGAAGGACGGGGGGAGAAATCACCCCTCCACTTT	CAWREGRGEKSPLHF
TRBV27	-	TRBJ2-7	-	TGTGCCAGCAGTTTCGGGGGTGAAAGGTCCTACGAGCAGTACTTC	CASSFGGERSYEQYF
TRBV2	-	TRBJ2-1	-	TGTGCCAGCAGTGAATGGGGGGGCCTTTACAATGAGCAGTTCTTC	CASSEWGGLYNEQFF
TRBV5-1	-	TRBJ1-5	-	TGCGCCAGCAGCTCCCAGGGGTCCTATAGCAATCAGCCCCAGCATTTT	CASSSQGSYSNQPQHF
TRBV28	-	TRBJ1-5	-	TGTGCCAGCAGTTACACAGTCGGTGGCAATCAGCCCCAGCATTTT	CASSYTVGGNQPQHF